These 32 T cell receptor beta chains came from one sample sequenced in a study of blood T cell repertoires in COVID-19. Assay used: immunoSEQ multiplex PCR; TCRdb lists only in-frame clones, some missing. Altogether about 81,000 clones are present, more than 75% being singletons, with the ten largest covering roughly 7.3%. Sequenced sample: peripheral blood. Source of these receptors: a human donor in a cohort sampled during active COVID-19.

This chain joins TRBV4-3 and TRBJ1-4; 10 bases line up with TRBD1. The V gene's germline CDR1 is LGHNA and CDR2 YSLEER. With V trimmed by 1 base and J by 1 base, 12 bases remained unmatched. The CDR3 is 20 amino acids. The CDR3 here is CASSQVAGTGEFRTNEKLFF. In nucleotides, the CDR3 is TGCGCCAGCAGCCAAGTGGCGGGGACAGGGGAATTTAGAACTAATGAAAAACTGTTTTTT.

The chain joins TRBV5-1 to TRBJ2-1, with a weak D call TRBD2 (6 bases). Trimming stripped 0 bases from V and 8 bases from J, with 15 bases between. Germline values: CDR1 SGHRS, CDR2 YFSETQ. The CDR3 is 15 amino acids. CDR3 nucleotides: TGCGCCAGCAGCTTGGGAGTGGGGGGTACACATGAGCAGTTCTTC. This gives the protein CASSLGVGGTHEQFF.

V and J are TRBV27 and TRBJ2-3, with TRBD2 matching over 7 bases. The CDR3 has 12 residues. Trimming cost V 4 bases and J 9 bases; bases outside gene matches: 4. Germline assignment: CDR1 MNHEY and CDR2 SMNVEV (reference sequence). The CDR3 DNA reads TGTGCCAGCAGTTCGGGAGGTTTGACGCAGTATTTT. This gives the protein CASSSGGLTQYF.

This clone was detected a few times. The V gene is TRBV30, the J gene TRBJ1-2; TRBD1 matches at 10 bases. Germline CDR1 reads GTSNPN; CDR2 reads SVGIG (reference sequence). This CDR3 has 11 amino acids. CDR3 nucleotide sequence: TGTGCGGCTTGGACAGGGGGAGGCTACACCTTC. It encodes CAAWTGGGYTF.

This chain connects TRBV7-6 to TRBJ2-1; D gene uncertain. The CDR3 has 16 amino acids. The germline CDR1 and CDR2 sequences are SGHVS and FNYEAQ. With 5 bases removed from V and 0 bases from J, the gap between germline ends came to 14 bases. DNA for the CDR3: TGTGCCAGCAGCGAAGTATTGAGGAGCTCCTACAATGAGCAGTTCTTC. Translating it yields CASSEVLRSSYNEQFF.

This clone has just a few counts. This chain connects TRBV10-3 to TRBJ2-2, with D unclear. V was pared by 5 bases and J by 5 bases, with 3 bases between. Germline loops: CDR1 ENHRY, CDR2 SYGVKD. The CDR3 is made up of 11 amino acids. The CDR3 reads CAISHTGELFF. Written as DNA, the CDR3 is TGTGCCATCAGTCATACCGGGGAGCTGTTTTTT.

The CDR3 here is CASRTGTEAFF. The CDR3 DNA sequence: TGTGCCAGCCGGACAGGGACTGAAGCTTTCTTT. The V call is TRBV6-5, the J call TRBJ1-1, with 8 bases lining up with TRBD1. V lost 8 bases, J lost 5 bases, and 1 base stayed unmatched. Germline lookup yields CDR1 MNHEY and CDR2 SVGAGI. The CDR3 extends over 11 amino acids.

This chain joins TRBV18 and TRBJ1-2, with 10 bases aligning to TRBD1. Germline trimming cut 3 bases from V and 8 bases from J; bases unmatched to any gene: 3. Germline values: CDR1 KGHSH, CDR2 LQKENI. The CDR3 is made up of 13 amino acids. The CDR3 bases are TGTGCCAGCTCACCGGGACAGGGGTCCGGCTACACCTTC. Encoded protein: CASSPGQGSGYTF.

Written as DNA, the CDR3 is TGTGCCAGCAGCCCCTGGGACTCAAACACTGAAGCTTTCTTT. Protein: CASSPWDSNTEAFF. V gene TRBV9 combines with J gene TRBJ1-1, with D possibly matching TRBD1 (5 bases). The germline V gene has CDR1 SGDLS and CDR2 YYNGEE. V lost 4 bases to trimming and J lost 2 bases, with 12 bases between them. The CDR3 covers 14 residues.

The V and J genes are TRBV19 and TRBJ1-5; D remains ambiguous. This CDR3 spans 12 amino acids. The V and J ends lost 5 bases and 6 bases respectively, with 8 bases between them. Germline V gives CDR1 LNHDA, CDR2 SQIVND (reference sequence). Here the CDR3 DNA reads TGTGCCAGTAGTTTTGAAGCTCAGCCCCAGCATTTT. Protein product: CASSFEAQPQHF.

This clone is judged large. The chain carries TRBV29-1 and TRBJ1-1, with a weak D call TRBD1 (5 bases). Germline V gives CDR1 SQVTM, CDR2 ANQGSEA. The CDR3 has 14 amino acids. The V gene lost 3 bases and the J gene lost 0 bases, with 11 bases spanning the gap. DNA of the CDR3: TGCAGCGTTGACAGGGTGGGGTTGAACACTGAAGCTTTCTTT. Translated: CSVDRVGLNTEAFF.

This chain uses TRBV5-8 with TRBJ2-7, with 7 bases identical to TRBD1. CDR3 length: 17 residues. The ends lost 4 bases at V and 4 bases at J; junction bases unmatched: 17. Germline lookup yields CDR1 SGHTS and CDR2 YDEGEE. CDR3 bases: TGTGCCAGCAGCAGGAGCCCTGCCGGGACAGCCATTTACGAGCAGTACTTC. Translation: CASSRSPAGTAIYEQYF.

V is TRBV5-5 and J is TRBJ2-5; tentative D call: TRBD1 (5 bases). V was pared by 1 base and J by 4 bases, with 8 bases between. Germline V gene lookup returns CDR1 SGHKS and CDR2 YYEKEE (reference sequence). The CDR3 extends over 13 amino acids. CDR3 loop: CASSLWGAETQYF. The DNA for the CDR3 is TGTGCCAGCAGCTTGTGGGGCGCAGAGACCCAGTACTTC.

The rearrangement links TRBV13 to TRBJ2-5; 13 positions match TRBD2. Germline V CDR1 and CDR2: PRHDT, FYEKMQ (reference sequence). The CDR3 length is 17 residues. J gave up 5 bases and V 5 bases, and 11 bases lay outside the gene matches. The CDR3 region is CASSQTSGGASVETQYF. The CDR3 nucleotides read TGTGCCAGCAGCCAAACTAGCGGGGGGGCGAGTGTCGAGACCCAGTACTTC.

The chain employs TRBV24-1 and TRBJ2-3, with TRBD1 matching over 10 bases. This CDR3 has 15 amino acids. The germline CDR1 and CDR2 sequences are KGHDR and SFDVKD. Trimming at V came to 9 bases and at J to 4 bases, leaving 9 bases not matched to a gene. CDR3 in DNA: TGTGCCACCTCACGGGGACAGGGGATCGCAGATACGCAGTATTTT. Its translation: CATSRGQGIADTQYF.

The gene calls are TRBV24-1 and TRBJ1-2, with D maybe TRBD1 (6 bases). The CDR3 extends over 15 amino acids. V was cut by 9 bases and J by 7 bases, with 23 bases left in between. Germline CDR1 is KGHDR and CDR2 is SFDVKD. CDR3 coding DNA: TGTGCCACCCCTCCTAGGGACACCCTCAAACCTGGCTACACCTTC. This gives the protein CATPPRDTLKPGYTF.

This clone turned up a few times. This rearrangement joins TRBV11-2 to TRBJ1-3; TRBD1 matches at 7 bases. The germline CDR1 and CDR2 sequences are SGHAT and FQNNGV. CDR3 size: 16 residues. The V segment lost 4 bases and the J segment 0 bases; nucleotides outside the gene matches: 6. CDR3 residues: CASSSNRDSSGNTIYF. CDR3 sequence (DNA): TGTGCCAGCAGCTCAAACCGGGACAGCTCTGGAAACACCATATATTTT.

This clone has only a few counts. V gene TRBV7-8 combines with J gene TRBJ2-7, with 10 nucleotides matching TRBD1. CDR1 is SGHVS, CDR2 FQNEAQ, per germline. Trimming at V came to 1 base and at J to 4 bases, leaving 10 bases not matched to a gene. This CDR3 contains 17 residues. As DNA, the CDR3 is TGTGCCAGCAGCTTAGGGGGGTCCGGGACAGGGGTATACGAGCAGTACTTC. Amino acids: CASSLGGSGTGVYEQYF.

The chain employs TRBV30 and TRBJ1-5; 11 nucleotides align to TRBD1. CDR1 and CDR2 (germline): GTSNPN, SVGIG (reference sequence). There are 17 residues in the CDR3. The trim removed 5 bases at V and 1 base at J, leaving 10 bases unmatched. CDR3 in DNA: TGTGCCTGGCGCCCGGACAGGGGGCCGGGGAGCAATCAGCCCCAGCATTTT. Amino acids: CAWRPDRGPGSNQPQHF.

The chain employs TRBV19 and TRBJ2-3, with 7 nucleotides matching TRBD1. There are 16 residues in the CDR3. Trimming removed 4 bases from V and 2 bases from J; junction bases left unmatched: 9. CDR1 is LNHDA, CDR2 SQIVND, per germline (reference sequence). The DNA for the CDR3 is TGTGCCAGTAGTAACCCGGCAGGGGGTTACACAGATACGCAGTATTTT. It encodes CASSNPAGGYTDTQYF.

CDR3 amino acids: CASSTKIGQGSYLYGYTF. The CDR3 DNA reads as TGTGCCAGCAGCACAAAAATTGGACAGGGGTCATACCTCTATGGCTACACCTTC. The chain links TRBV6-2 or TRBV6-3 to TRBJ1-2, with 9 bases aligning to TRBD1. Germline V gives CDR1 MNHEY, CDR2 SVGEGT. The CDR3 loop spans 18 amino acids. The V and J ends lost 6 bases and 4 bases, in that order; junction bases with no gene match: 18.

The gene calls are TRBV4-3 and TRBJ1-2; TRBD1 matches 12 bases. The CDR3 contains 16 residues. CDR1 and CDR2 (germline): LGHNA, YSLEER. V gave up 1 base and J gave up 8 bases; unmatched junction bases: 8. The CDR3 sequence: CASSQASGQGAGGYTF. In DNA, the CDR3 is TGCGCCAGCAGCCAAGCCTCGGGACAGGGGGCCGGAGGCTACACCTTC.

The chain employs TRBV3-1 (or the pseudogene TRBV3-2) and TRBJ1-3, with TRBD1 matching 7 bases. Germline V gives CDR1 LGHDT, CDR2 YNNKEL (reference sequence). J lost 4 bases, V lost 5 bases, and 11 bases had no gene match. The CDR3 spans 16 residues. CDR3 nucleotide sequence: TGTGCCAGCAGCAACCGCCGTACGGACAGGGGAAACACCATATATTTT. Amino acid sequence: CASSNRRTDRGNTIYF.

CDR3 nucleotides: TGTGCCAGCAGCAAACGGACGCTAGCGGGGGCCATAACTAGCACAGATACGCAGTATTTT. This gives the protein CASSKRTLAGAITSTDTQYF. V gene TRBV5-4 combines with J gene TRBJ2-3, with 10 bases that match TRBD2. CDR1 is SGHNT, CDR2 YYREEE, per germline (reference sequence). The CDR3 extends over 20 amino acids. With V trimmed by 4 bases and J by 0 bases, 17 bases remained unmatched. Looking up the rest from reference TRBV5-4 and TRBJ2-3 gives the full variable domain: ETGVTQSPTHLIKTRGQQVTLRCSSQSGHNTVSWYQQALGQGPQFIFQYYREEENGRGNFPPRFSGLQFPNYSSELNVNALELDDSALYLCASSKRTLAGAITSTDTQYFGPGTRLTVL.

The V and J genes are TRBV30 and TRBJ1-2, with D possibly TRBD1 on 6 matching bases. Per the germline V gene, CDR1 is GTSNPN and CDR2 is SVGIG (reference sequence). This CDR3 comprises 14 residues. The ends were cut back, 3 bases at V and 3 bases at J, with 14 bases in the middle. Here the CDR3 reads CAWRVDRTHYGYTF. In nucleotides, the CDR3 is TGTGCCTGGAGAGTGGACAGAACCCACTATGGCTACACCTTC.

This chain's CDR3 is CASSDGTGENQPQHF. The CDR3 nucleotides are TGTGCCAGCAGCGATGGAACAGGGGAAAATCAGCCCCAGCATTTT. This sequence joins TRBV7-9 and TRBJ1-5; TRBD1 aligns across 7 bases. The CDR3 spans 15 residues. Trimming cost V 5 bases and J 4 bases; bases outside gene matches: 8. From germline, CDR1 is SEHNR and CDR2 FQNEAQ (reference sequence).

The genes are TRBV7-9 and TRBJ1-5, with no clear D. Trimming pared 5 bases from V and 1 base from J, leaving 9 bases between. Germline V lookup: CDR1 SEHNR, CDR2 FQNEAQ (reference sequence). The CDR3 covers 14 residues. As DNA, the CDR3 is TGTGCCAGCAGCCGAGGTGGAAGCAATCAGCCCCAGCATTTT. The encoded protein is CASSRGGSNQPQHF.

This rearrangement joins TRBV2 to TRBJ1-5, with D uncertain. V was cut by 3 bases and J by 6 bases, with 12 bases left in between. The CDR3 runs to 14 residues. Germline V lookup: CDR1 SNHLY, CDR2 FYNNEI. The CDR3 protein is CASSDQSGIQPQHF. In DNA, the CDR3 is TGTGCCAGCAGTGATCAGTCAGGTATTCAGCCCCAGCATTTT.

The chain combines TRBV10-3 with TRBJ2-1, with D possibly being TRBD2 (5 bases). The V end lost 8 bases, the J end lost 7 bases, and 15 bases lay between the germline ends. This CDR3 contains 13 residues. The germline V gene has CDR1 ENHRY and CDR2 SYGVKD. The CDR3 loop is CAISTSIINEQFF. For the CDR3, the DNA is TGTGCCATCTCAACTAGTATTATTAATGAGCAGTTCTTC.

This CDR3 reads CASRELAGGRDEQYF. The CDR3 nucleotides read TGTGCCAGCAGGGAACTAGCGGGGGGGCGCGACGAGCAGTACTTC. The chain is built from TRBV2 and TRBJ2-7, with 13 bases that match TRBD2. The CDR3 has 15 amino acids. Germline loops: CDR1 SNHLY, CDR2 FYNNEI. V lost 6 bases, J lost 5 bases, and 7 bases stayed unmatched.

V is TRBV5-8 and J is TRBJ1-2; D gene unclear. Germline CDR1 SGHTS, CDR2 YDEGEE. V gave up 1 base and J gave up 4 bases, with 11 bases separating them. CDR3 length: 14 residues. CDR3 protein: CASSLLRGSYGYTF. The DNA for the CDR3 is TGTGCCAGCAGCTTGTTACGAGGGTCCTATGGCTACACCTTC.

The chain is built from TRBV27 and TRBJ2-7, with D unclear. The V end lost 5 bases, the J end lost 2 bases, and 10 bases lay between the germline ends. Germline assignment: CDR1 MNHEY and CDR2 SMNVEV (reference sequence). The length of the CDR3 is 13 residues. Here the CDR3 reads CASSPTPPYEQYF. The CDR3 DNA is TGTGCCAGCAGTCCTACCCCACCCTACGAGCAGTACTTC.